This T cell receptor beta chain was retrieved from a study of CD8 T cells in ankylosing spondylitis. Germline V gene sequence: CDR1 SGHTA, CDR2 FQGTGA. This CDR3 has 17 amino acids. V lost 1 base, J lost 1 base, and 14 bases lay in between. This clonotype occurred a few times. Its antigen remains unknown. Each CDR3 protein gets one entry after TCRdb re-called the 5' RACE reads with MiXCR. The data hold 150,000 to 200,000 distinct CDR3 sequences, with roughly 13% observed a single time. Findings and caveats of the study: Peripheral blood held disease-linked clones only at relatively low frequency, and these were CD8+.

Sequencing used blood, either unsorted or a sorted T cell fraction (not recorded which). This chain joins TRBV7-3 and TRBJ1-3; D remains unclear. This clonotype originated in a female donor with ankylosing spondylitis or in good health (not recorded which). The CDR3 sequence is CASSLMSTHNSGNTIYF. CDR3 coding DNA: TGTGCCAGCAGCTTAATGAGTACCCATAATTCTGGAAACACCATATATTTT. Full variable domain (outside the CDR3, taken from reference TRBV7-3 and TRBJ1-3): GAGVSQTPSNKVTEKGKYVELRCDPISGHTALYWYRQSLGQGPEFLIYFQGTGAADDSGLPNDRFFAVRPEGSVSTLKIQRTERGDSAVYLCASSLMSTHNSGNTIYFGEGSWLTVV.